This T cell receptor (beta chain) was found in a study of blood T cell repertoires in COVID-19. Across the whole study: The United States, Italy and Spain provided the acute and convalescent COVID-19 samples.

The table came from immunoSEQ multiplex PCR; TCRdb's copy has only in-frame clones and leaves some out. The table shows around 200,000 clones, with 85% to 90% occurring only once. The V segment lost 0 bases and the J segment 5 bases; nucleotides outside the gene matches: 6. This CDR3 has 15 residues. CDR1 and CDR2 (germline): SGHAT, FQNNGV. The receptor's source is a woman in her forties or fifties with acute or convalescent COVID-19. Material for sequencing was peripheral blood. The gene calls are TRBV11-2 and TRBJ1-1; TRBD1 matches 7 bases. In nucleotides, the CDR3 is TGTGCCAGCAGCTTAGACCGACAGGGCGGAACTGAAGCTTTCTTT. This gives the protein CASSLDRQGGTEAFF.